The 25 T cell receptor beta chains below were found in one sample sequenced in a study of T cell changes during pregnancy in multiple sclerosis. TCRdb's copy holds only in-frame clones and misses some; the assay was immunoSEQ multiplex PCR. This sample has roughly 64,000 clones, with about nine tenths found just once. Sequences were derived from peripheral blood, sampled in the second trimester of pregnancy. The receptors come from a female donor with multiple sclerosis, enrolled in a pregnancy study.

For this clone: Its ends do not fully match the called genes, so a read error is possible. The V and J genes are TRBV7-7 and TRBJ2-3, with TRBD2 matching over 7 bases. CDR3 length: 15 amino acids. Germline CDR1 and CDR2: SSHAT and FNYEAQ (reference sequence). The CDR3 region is CASSSAGAYTDTQYF. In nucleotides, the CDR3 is TGTGCTAGCAGTTCTGCGGGAGCTTACACAGATACGCAGTATTTT. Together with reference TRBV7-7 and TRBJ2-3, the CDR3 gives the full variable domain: GAGVSQSPRYKVTKRGQDVTLRCDPISSHATLYWYQQALGQGPEFLTYFNYEAQPDKSGLPSDRFSAERPEGSISTLTIQRTEQRDSAMYRCASSSAGAYTDTQYFGPGTRLTVL.

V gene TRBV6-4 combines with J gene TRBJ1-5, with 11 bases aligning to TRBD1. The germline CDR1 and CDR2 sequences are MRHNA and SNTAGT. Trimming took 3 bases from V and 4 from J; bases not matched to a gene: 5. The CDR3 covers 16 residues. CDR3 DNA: TGTGCCAGCAGTGATTCGGACAGGGGGCTTAATCAGCCCCAGCATTTT. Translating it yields CASSDSDRGLNQPQHF.

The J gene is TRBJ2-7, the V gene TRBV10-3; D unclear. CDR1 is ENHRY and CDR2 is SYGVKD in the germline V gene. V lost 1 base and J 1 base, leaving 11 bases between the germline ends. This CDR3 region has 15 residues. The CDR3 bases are TGTGCCATCAGTGAGTTTGGAGCGTTGTCCTACGAGCAGTACTTC. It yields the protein CAISEFGALSYEQYF.

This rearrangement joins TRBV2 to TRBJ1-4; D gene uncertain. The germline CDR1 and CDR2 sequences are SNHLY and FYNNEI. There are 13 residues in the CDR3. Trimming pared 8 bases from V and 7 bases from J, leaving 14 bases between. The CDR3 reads CASGGRWLEKLFF. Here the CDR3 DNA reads TGTGCCAGCGGCGGTCGTTGGCTTGAAAAACTGTTTTTT.

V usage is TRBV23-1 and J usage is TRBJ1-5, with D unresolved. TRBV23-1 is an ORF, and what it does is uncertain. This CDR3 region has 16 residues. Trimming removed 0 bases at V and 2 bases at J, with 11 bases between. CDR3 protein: CASSQSSTPCNQPQHF. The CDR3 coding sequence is TGCGCCAGCAGTCAATCTTCGACACCCTGCAATCAGCCCCAGCATTTT.

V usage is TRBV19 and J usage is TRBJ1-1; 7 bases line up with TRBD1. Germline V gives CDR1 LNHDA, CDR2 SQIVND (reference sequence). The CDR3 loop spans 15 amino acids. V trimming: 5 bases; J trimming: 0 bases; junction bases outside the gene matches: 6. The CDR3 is CASSPRQGMNTEAFF. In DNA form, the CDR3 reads TGTGCCAGTAGTCCCCGACAGGGTATGAACACTGAAGCTTTCTTT.

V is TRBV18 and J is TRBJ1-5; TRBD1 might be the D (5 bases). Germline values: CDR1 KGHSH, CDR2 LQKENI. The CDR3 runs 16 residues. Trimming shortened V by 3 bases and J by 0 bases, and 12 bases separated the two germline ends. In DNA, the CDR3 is TGTGCCAGCTCACCCGTGACAGCGCTTAGCAATCAGCCCCAGCATTTT. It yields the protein CASSPVTALSNQPQHF.

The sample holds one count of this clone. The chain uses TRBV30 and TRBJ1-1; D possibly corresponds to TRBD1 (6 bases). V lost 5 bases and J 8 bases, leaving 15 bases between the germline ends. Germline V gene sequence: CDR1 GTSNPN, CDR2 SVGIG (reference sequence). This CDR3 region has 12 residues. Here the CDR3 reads CAWGAGGGEAFF. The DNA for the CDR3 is TGTGCCTGGGGCGCGGGGGGCGGGGAAGCTTTCTTT.

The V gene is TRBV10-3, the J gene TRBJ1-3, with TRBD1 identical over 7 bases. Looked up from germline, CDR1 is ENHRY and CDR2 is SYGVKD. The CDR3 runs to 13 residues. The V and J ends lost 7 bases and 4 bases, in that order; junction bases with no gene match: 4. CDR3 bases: TGTGCCATCACCGACAGGGAGGGAAACACCATATATTTT. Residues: CAITDREGNTIYF.

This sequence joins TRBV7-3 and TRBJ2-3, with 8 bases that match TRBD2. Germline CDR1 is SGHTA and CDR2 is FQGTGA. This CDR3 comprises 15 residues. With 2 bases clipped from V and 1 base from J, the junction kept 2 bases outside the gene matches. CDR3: CASSLEAGGTDTQYF. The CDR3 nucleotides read TGTGCCAGCAGCTTAGAAGCGGGGGGCACAGATACGCAGTATTTT.

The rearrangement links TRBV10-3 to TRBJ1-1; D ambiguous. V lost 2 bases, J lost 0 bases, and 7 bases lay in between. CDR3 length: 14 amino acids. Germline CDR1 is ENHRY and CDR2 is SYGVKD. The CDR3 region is CAISEIQLNTEAFF. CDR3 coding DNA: TGTGCCATCAGTGAGATACAGCTGAACACTGAAGCTTTCTTT.

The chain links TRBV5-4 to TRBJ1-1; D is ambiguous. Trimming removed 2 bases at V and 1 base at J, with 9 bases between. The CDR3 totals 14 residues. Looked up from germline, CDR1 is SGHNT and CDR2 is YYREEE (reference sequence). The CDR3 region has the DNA TGTGCCAGCAGCTTAGGACTCCGGAACACTGAAGCTTTCTTT. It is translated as CASSLGLRNTEAFF.

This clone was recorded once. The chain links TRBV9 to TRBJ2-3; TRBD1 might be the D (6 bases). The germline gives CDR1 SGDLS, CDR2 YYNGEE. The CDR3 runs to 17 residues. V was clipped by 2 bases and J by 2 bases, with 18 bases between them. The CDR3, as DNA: TGTGCCAGCAGCGTCGGTTACAGGGTCGGATTCACAGATACGCAGTATTTT. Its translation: CASSVGYRVGFTDTQYF.

CDR3 sequence (DNA): TGTGCCAGCAGCTTAGGAGTGGCTAGCGGGGGCCCTACCTACAATGAGCAGTTCTTC. Its protein product is CASSLGVASGGPTYNEQFF. This chain links TRBV11-3 with TRBJ2-1, with 10 bases lining up with TRBD2. In germline, CDR1 is SGHNT, CDR2 YENEEA. The CDR3 length is 19 residues. J gave up 2 bases and V 1 base, and 11 bases lay outside the gene matches.

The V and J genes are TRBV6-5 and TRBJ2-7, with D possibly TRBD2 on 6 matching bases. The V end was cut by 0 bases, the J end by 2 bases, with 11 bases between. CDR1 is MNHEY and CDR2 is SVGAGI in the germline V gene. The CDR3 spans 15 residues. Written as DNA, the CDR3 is TGTGCCAGCAGTTACTCGAAGGAGGGTGCCTACGAGCAGTACTTC. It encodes CASSYSKEGAYEQYF.

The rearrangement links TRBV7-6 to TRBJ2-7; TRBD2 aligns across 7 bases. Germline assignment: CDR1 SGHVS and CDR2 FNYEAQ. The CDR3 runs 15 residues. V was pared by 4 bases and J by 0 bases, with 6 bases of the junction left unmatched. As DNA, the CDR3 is TGTGCCAGCAGCTCCCCCCGCGGGAGCTCCTACGAGCAGTACTTC. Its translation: CASSSPRGSSYEQYF.

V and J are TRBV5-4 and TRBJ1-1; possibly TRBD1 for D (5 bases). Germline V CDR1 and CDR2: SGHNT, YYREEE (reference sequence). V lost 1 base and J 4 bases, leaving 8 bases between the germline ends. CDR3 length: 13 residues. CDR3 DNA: TGTGCCAGCAGCTTGTGGGGGGGCACTGAAGCTTTCTTT. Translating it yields CASSLWGGTEAFF.

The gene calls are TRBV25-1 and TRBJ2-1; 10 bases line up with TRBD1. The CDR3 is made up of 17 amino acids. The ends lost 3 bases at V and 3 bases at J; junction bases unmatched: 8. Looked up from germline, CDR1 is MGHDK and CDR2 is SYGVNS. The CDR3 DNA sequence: TGTGCCAGCAGTGACTTGACCGGGACAGGGGTCTACAATGAGCAGTTCTTC. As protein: CASSDLTGTGVYNEQFF.

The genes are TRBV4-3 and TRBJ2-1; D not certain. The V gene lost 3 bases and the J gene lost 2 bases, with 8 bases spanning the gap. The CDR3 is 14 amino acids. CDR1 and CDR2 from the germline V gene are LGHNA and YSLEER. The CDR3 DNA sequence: TGCGCCAGCAGCCAGCCCGGTGCCTACAATGAGCAGTTCTTC. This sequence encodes CASSQPGAYNEQFF.

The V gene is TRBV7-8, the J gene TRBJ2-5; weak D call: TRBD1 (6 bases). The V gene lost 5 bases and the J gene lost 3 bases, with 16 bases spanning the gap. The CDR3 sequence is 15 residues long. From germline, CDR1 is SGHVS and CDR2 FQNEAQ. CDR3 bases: TGTGCCAGCAGCAGGTTACAGGGTGAAGAAGAGACCCAGTACTTC. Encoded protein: CASSRLQGEEETQYF.

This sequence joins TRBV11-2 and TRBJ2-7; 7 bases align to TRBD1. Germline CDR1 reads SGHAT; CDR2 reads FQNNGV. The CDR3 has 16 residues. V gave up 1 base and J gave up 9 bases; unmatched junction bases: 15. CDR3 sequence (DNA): TGTGCCAGCAGCTTAGCCGGACAGGCCTCCCTCCGGACGCAGTACTTC. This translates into CASSLAGQASLRTQYF. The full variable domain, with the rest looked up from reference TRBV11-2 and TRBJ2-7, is EAGVAQSPRYKIIEKRQSVAFWCNPISGHATLYWYQQILGQGPKLLIQFQNNGVVDDSQLPKDRFSAERLKGVDSTLKIQPAKLEDSAVYLCASSLAGQASLRTQYFGPGTRLTVT.

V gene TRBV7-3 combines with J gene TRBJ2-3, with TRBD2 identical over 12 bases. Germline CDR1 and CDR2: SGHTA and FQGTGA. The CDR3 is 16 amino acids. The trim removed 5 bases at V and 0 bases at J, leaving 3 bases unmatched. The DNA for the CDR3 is TGTGCCAGCAGCCCCACTAGCGGGGGGAGCACAGATACGCAGTATTTT. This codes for CASSPTSGGSTDTQYF. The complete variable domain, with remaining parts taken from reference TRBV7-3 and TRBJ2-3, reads GAGVSQTPSNKVTEKGKYVELRCDPISGHTALYWYRQSLGQGPEFLIYFQGTGAADDSGLPNDRFFAVRPEGSVSTLKIQRTERGDSAVYLCASSPTSGGSTDTQYFGPGTRLTVL.

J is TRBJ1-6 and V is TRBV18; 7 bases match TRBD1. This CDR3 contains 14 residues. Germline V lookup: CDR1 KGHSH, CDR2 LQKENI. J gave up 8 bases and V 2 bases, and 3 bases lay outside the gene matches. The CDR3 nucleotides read TGTGCCAGCTCACCAACGCAGGGGGATTCACCCCTCCACTTT. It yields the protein CASSPTQGDSPLHF.

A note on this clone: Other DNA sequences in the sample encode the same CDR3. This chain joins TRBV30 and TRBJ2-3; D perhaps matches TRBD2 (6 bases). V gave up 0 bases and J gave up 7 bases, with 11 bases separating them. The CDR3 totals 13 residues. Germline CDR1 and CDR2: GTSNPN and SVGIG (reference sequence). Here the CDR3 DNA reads TGTGCCTGGAGTGTAAACGGGAGAAATACGCAGTATTTT. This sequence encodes CAWSVNGRNTQYF. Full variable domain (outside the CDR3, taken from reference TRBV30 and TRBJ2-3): SQTIHQWPATLVQPVGSPLSLECTVEGTSNPNLYWYRQAAGRGLQLLFYSVGIGQISSEVPQNLSASRPQDRQFILSSKKLLLSDSGFYLCAWSVNGRNTQYFGPGTRLTVL.

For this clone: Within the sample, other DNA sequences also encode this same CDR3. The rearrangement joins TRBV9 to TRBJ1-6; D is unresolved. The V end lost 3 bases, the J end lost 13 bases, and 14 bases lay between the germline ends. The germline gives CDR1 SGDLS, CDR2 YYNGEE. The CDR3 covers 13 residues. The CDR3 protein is CASSGGLGSPLHF. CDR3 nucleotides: TGTGCCAGCAGCGGAGGCTTGGGTTCGCCCCTCCACTTT.